This T cell receptor (beta chain) was captured in a study of regulatory T cells in long-lasting Graves disease. Looking at the study overall: Persistent Graves' disease denoted over 5 years of antithyroid drugs plus positive TSH receptor antibodies. Regarding the study as a whole: Shared public clonotypes totalled roughly 2,500 in persistent patients, compared with roughly 970 in new patients. Segments TRBV28, TRBJ1-2 and TRBJ2-5 showed preferential usage in persistent disease.

As concerns this clonotype: Its antigen is not known.

Trimming took 5 bases from V and 4 from J; bases not matched to a gene: 10. This CDR3 has 17 amino acids. Germline-derived CDR1 and CDR2 are SGHAT and FQNNGV. According to the study, TCR beta libraries were built with iRepertoire HTBI primers and CDR3-region Arm-PCR. Via MiXCR, TCRdb re-called the multiplex PCR reads, giving one row per CDR3 protein. This table has some 420,000 distinct CDR3 sequences, around a fifth appearing once. The time point was: persistent/refractory GD, antithyroid drugs over 5 years with positive TRAb. PBMC RNA served as the TCR library source. Each patient gave around 9.7 milliliters of EDTA-anticoagulated peripheral blood.

This rearrangement joins TRBV11-2 to TRBJ2-3; 12 bases align to TRBD2. Sequencing used peripheral blood mononuclear cells (PBMCs), obtained when the disease was refractory, from a patient treated with antithyroid drugs. This receptor was identified in a female donor with Graves disease. CDR3 in amino acids: CASSPNPSGGAADTQYF. In DNA form, the CDR3 reads TGTGCCAGCAGCCCGAACCCTAGCGGGGGGGCCGCAGATACGCAGTATTTT.